This TCR beta chain is from a study of technical replicates of blood from a handful of donors (dated by TCRdb to about 2017). CDR1 and CDR2 are drawn from the germline V gene: LGHNT, FRNRAP. Deletion took 1 base off V and 10 bases off J, with a span of 7 bases between the germline ends. Taken from cysteine to phenylalanine, the CDR3 has 11 residues. The kept DNA is CDR3 alone, 33 bases in frame from the first base. Receptor libraries were prepared by the immunoSEQ multiplex PCR assay. TCRdb's version of the immuneACCESS table is confined to in-frame rearrangements and falls short of the full clone set. An unresolved V gene accounts for under half of the shortfall where checked; the remainder is of unknown origin. The sample data list 45,000 to 55,000 clones, and 94% of these were observed just once. Approximately 0.22% of the sample goes to the ten largest clones. The sample holds a few counts of this clone. Its binding antigen is unknown. Per-nucleotide qualities are absent, and no much larger clonotype sits a single base away.

The clonotype was recovered from a human donor in good health. The sample was T cells isolated from PBMCs. The chain uses TRBV12-5 and TRBJ1-1; the D gene cannot be resolved reliably. The CDR3 region: CASGLDIAAFF. The nucleotide sequence reads as follows: TGTGCTAGTGGTTTGGACATTGCAGCTTTCTTT.